This entry features one TCR beta chain sequence. In the original workflow: Reference gene primers were amplified, and this amplification served to estimate nucleated cell counts. Data came from immunoSEQ multiplex PCR; TCRdb stores just in-frame clones and leaves some out. The DNA gave D and trimming, while V, J and clone size come from that table. The data hold some 150,000 clones, with 80% to 90% observed a single time. This CDR3 comprises 13 residues. CDR1 and CDR2 (germline): GTSNPN, SVGIG (reference sequence). V lost 2 bases and J lost 5, with 10 bases in between. The source of the sample is a study of blood T cell repertoires in COVID-19. Study-wide background: Sites in the United States, Italy and Spain provided acute and convalescent COVID-19 samples. Sample material is recorded as cDNA or gDNA derived from T cells, B-cell-depleted T cells, or PBMCs.

Sequencing was performed on peripheral blood. The genes are TRBV30 and TRBJ1-5; D is undetermined. The TCR sequence derives from a human donor with acute or convalescent COVID-19. The donor label of this sample is uncertain. CDR3: CAWSRGRDQPQHF. CDR3 DNA: TGTGCCTGGAGTCGGGGTAGGGATCAGCCCCAGCATTTT.